The text below deals with one T cell receptor beta chain. The use of a sample-barcoded 5' primer and a J-beta primer mix characterized a second PCR of roughly 7 to 11 cycles. TCRdb independently ran MiXCR on the 5' RACE reads; one entry per CDR3 protein. The sample carries about 800,000 distinct CDR3 sequences, roughly 25% recorded once. The sample originates from a study of blood T cells in healthy people across ages. Separately, the same data were catalogued under a study of T cells of mothers and their children. That study reports: The output of TCR recombination is shaped by thymic selection similarly in related and unrelated pairs.

The specimen was blood. The clonotype comes from a boy aged 5-17 years in good health.

The CDR3 reads CASSLLGANSPLHF. The CDR3 nucleotides read TGTGCCAGCAGCTTACTGGGGGCTAATTCACCCCTCCACTTT. This chain joins TRBV7-2 and TRBJ1-6; D is possibly TRBD1 (6 bases). Looked up from germline, CDR1 is SGHTA and CDR2 is FQGNSA. Deletions cut 2 bases from V and 6 bases from J, with 8 bases between. This CDR3 is 14 amino acids long.